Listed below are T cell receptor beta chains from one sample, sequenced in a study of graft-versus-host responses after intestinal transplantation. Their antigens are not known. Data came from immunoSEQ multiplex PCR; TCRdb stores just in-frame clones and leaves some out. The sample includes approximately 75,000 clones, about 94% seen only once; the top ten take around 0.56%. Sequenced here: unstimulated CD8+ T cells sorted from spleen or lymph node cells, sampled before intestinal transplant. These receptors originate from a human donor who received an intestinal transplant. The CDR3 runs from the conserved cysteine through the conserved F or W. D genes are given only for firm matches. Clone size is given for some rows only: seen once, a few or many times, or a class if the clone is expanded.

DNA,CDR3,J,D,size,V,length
TGTGCCAGCAGTTACGGACAGCCATACGAGCAGTACTTC,CASSYGQPYEQYF,TRBJ2-7,-,-,TRBV6-5,13
TGTGCCAGTAGGGGTACAGTGAGCTATGGCTACACCTTC,CASRGTVSYGYTF,TRBJ1-2,-,-,TRBV19,13
TGTGCCAGCAGTGAATGGGTGACAGGGAACACCGGGGAGCTGTTTTTT,CASSEWVTGNTGELFF,TRBJ2-2,-,-,TRBV2,16
TGCAGCGTTGAGGGGGGTACTTCTTACAATGAGCAGTTCTTC,CSVEGGTSYNEQFF,TRBJ2-1,-,-,TRBV29-1,14
TGTGCCAGCAGCCAGACCGGGCTTAGCACAGATACGCAGTATTTT,CASSQTGLSTDTQYF,TRBJ2-3,-,-,TRBV7-9,15
TGTGCCAGCAGTTTAATAGGTAACAATCAGCCCCAGCATTTT,CASSLIGNNQPQHF,TRBJ1-5,-,-,TRBV27,14
TGTGCCAGCAGCCCGTTGCGCCCACAGCAGGACGAGCAGTACTTC,CASSPLRPQQDEQYF,TRBJ2-7,-,-,TRBV4-2,15
TGTGCCAGCAGTTTCCCAGGGAACGAGCAGTACTTC,CASSFPGNEQYF,TRBJ2-7,-,once,TRBV6-6,12
TGCGCCAGCAGCCTCGGACTAAGAAACATTCAGTACTTC,CASSLGLRNIQYF,TRBJ2-4,-,-,TRBV4-1,13
TGTGCCAGCAGTGAACCAGGACCAATCTACGAGCAGTACTTC,CASSEPGPIYEQYF,TRBJ2-7,-,once,TRBV2,14
TGTGCCAGCAGTGAATATAACCCGAACACTGAAGCTTTCTTT,CASSEYNPNTEAFF,TRBJ1-1,-,-,TRBV6-1,14
TGTGCCAGCAGCCCCCCGGGGCGTCACTATGGCTACACCTTC,CASSPPGRHYGYTF,TRBJ1-2,-,-,TRBV6-6,14
TGCGCCAGCAGTGGGGGGGCCCTAGCGGAGGTTAGCACAGATACGCAGTATTTT,CASSGGALAEVSTDTQYF,TRBJ2-3,-,-,TRBV10-2,18
TGTGCCAGCAGTTTTCTCGGAGATGAGCAGTTCTTC,CASSFLGDEQFF,TRBJ2-1,-,-,TRBV27,12
TGCGCCAGCAGCCAGACAGGGAGCGGGATAAATGAGCAGTTCTTC,CASSQTGSGINEQFF,TRBJ2-1,-,-,TRBV4-1,15
TGTGCCAGTAGTTCCCCCGGGACACGTTATAGCAATCAGCCCCAGCATTTT,CASSSPGTRYSNQPQHF,TRBJ1-5,-,-,TRBV19,17
TGTGCCAGCAGCTTTACCGGGCTGGATGAGCAGTTCTTC,CASSFTGLDEQFF,TRBJ2-1,-,-,TRBV7-9,13